This T cell receptor (beta chain) comes out of a study of identical twins listed by TCRdb under 2016. With regard to the full study: To test whether fetal clonotypes persist, the study used deep sequencing on TCR alpha and beta repertoires from monozygotic twins, unrelated adults of various ages, and cord blood. To rule out contamination, replicate twin experiments were performed at different times with different library preparation protocols. Here is what the overall study found, with its caveats: In beta out-of-frame sequences, excess twin sharing was weaker, because having fewer shared sequences lowered the signal-to-noise ratio. Recombination models systematically underestimated out-of-frame TCR alpha sharing in monozygotic twins but agreed with sharing between unrelated individuals. Abundant cord blood beta clonotypes had fewer insertions, young adult naive repertoires showed a similar but weaker trend, and memory repertoires showed no such trend. Zero-insertion analyses could be partly confounded by invariant T cells such as MAIT and iNKT, although diverse VJ usage argued against such confounding for most clonotypes. Because the same donors could not be followed over many years, the conclusions depended on cross-sectional statistical analysis. Compared with coincidental sharing between unrelated individuals, out-of-frame TCR alpha sequences shared between twins had an excess of sequences with low generation probability.

Libraries were built with 5' RACE. The instrument was an Illumina HiSeq 2000. A universal primer binding site was added through template switching, and the final cDNA carried a unique molecular identifier so that TCR cDNA molecules could be counted accurately. First-strand cDNA for TCR alpha and beta chains was synthesized from specific primers in the conserved constant-segment region. Each cDNA library was double barcoded, with a SMART-Mk sample barcode plus Illumina barcodes, to control for contamination. Two successive PCR steps introduced TruSeq adapter sequences along with Illumina sample barcodes. Sequencing of the TCR alpha and beta cDNA libraries was done on the Illumina HiSeq platform using custom primers. Processing in the source paper ran as follows. MiGEC was used to process raw reads and extract unique molecular identifiers, and MiXCR was used to find CDR3 positions. For each individual, recombination models were inferred using an EM algorithm with the repgenHMM and IGoR tools. The tcR package in R was used for shared clonotype analysis, with sharing normalized by the product of cloneset sizes. Out-of-frame nonproductive sequences were analyzed to study raw recombination free of thymic and clonal selection effects. TCRdb reran the public reads through fastp at Q25 and MiXCR, keeping productive beta chains. Rows with one shared CDR3 protein collapse into an entry with the most common genes and DNA. In this record, the V and J calls reflect TCRdb's handling and not the investigators' own analysis. The sample data list some 660,000 distinct CDR3 sequences, and about 9.4% of these were observed just once. The ten largest clonotypes hold approximately 0.89% of the sample.

This clonotype has a count of ten or more. The target of this receptor is not known. The record has no base qualities; no much larger clone is one base away. Taken from the germline V gene, the CDR1 and CDR2 loops are SGHRS and YFSETQ. V gives up 3 bases and J gives up 3 bases, and the segment between their germline ends measures 13 bases. Counted from cysteine to phenylalanine, this CDR3 has 14 amino acids. Just CDR3 DNA is preserved here, 42 bases in frame from base 1. Only healthy Caucasian donors were included. Three pairs of female monozygotic twins, all aged about 18 to 30 years, were included in the twin cohort. Peripheral blood mononuclear cells were the source from which RNA for the TCR libraries was isolated. These data also formed part of another study, on yellow fever vaccine responses in identical twins. The other study reports the following: The T cell response to vaccination in identical twins was reported by the authors to appear partly convergent and partly personalized. In identical twins, the study followed T cell clones that responded to the vaccine with precision.

Recombination joined TRBV5-1 with TRBJ2-7, with the D gene not confidently named. Sequenced material: PBMCs. The receptor comes from a woman under 30 in good health. CDR3 sequence: CASSYSGGDYEQYF. At the DNA level, the sequence is TGCGCCAGCAGCTATTCAGGTGGAGACTACGAGCAGTACTTC.